Here is one T cell receptor beta chain with its context. This entry is derived from a study of blood T cell repertoires in COVID-19. Background on the study: Collection of acute and convalescent COVID-19 samples took place in the United States, Italy and Spain. T cells, B-cell-depleted T cells, or PBMCs supplied cDNA or gDNA.

In the authors' methods: From reference gene primer amplification, estimates of nucleated cell counts were derived. Sequenced by immunoSEQ multiplex PCR; TCRdb stores in-frame clones only, minus some. The V and J calls and the clone size are those of that table, but D and trimming were determined from the DNA. This table has about 55,000 clones, roughly 84% appearing once. V was clipped by 2 bases and J by 0 bases, with 5 bases between them. The CDR3 has 13 amino acids. Germline CDR1 and CDR2: MNHEY and SVGEGT. The source of this sequence is a human donor with active COVID-19. The donor label of this sample is uncertain. Sequenced: peripheral blood. The rearrangement links TRBV6-2 or TRBV6-3 to TRBJ2-7, with a possible D match to TRBD1 (5 bases). Here the CDR3 DNA reads TGTGCCAGCAGTTACGGGGCCTCCTACGAGCAGTACTTC. Translation: CASSYGASYEQYF.